What follows are 5 T cell receptor beta chains derived from one specimen sequenced in a study of T cell changes during pregnancy in multiple sclerosis. Sequencing used immunoSEQ multiplex PCR; TCRdb keeps in-frame clones, though not all of them. The sample has 50,000 or so clones; over 90% are singletons. The sequencing used CD4+ T cells from peripheral blood mononuclear cells, collected in the second trimester of pregnancy. The source is a female donor with multiple sclerosis, enrolled in a pregnancy study.

The rearrangement links TRBV5-5 to TRBJ1-3; TRBD1 is a possible D gene (5 bases). The V and J ends lost 5 bases and 3 bases respectively, with 18 bases between them. The CDR3 spans 16 residues. The germline gives CDR1 SGHKS, CDR2 YYEKEE (reference sequence). CDR3 protein: CASSWGHSTDGNTIYF. The CDR3 bases are TGTGCCAGCAGTTGGGGCCACTCGACGGATGGAAACACCATATATTTT.

The chain carries TRBV10-2 and TRBJ1-1; D perhaps matches TRBD1 (5 bases). In germline, CDR1 is WSHSY, CDR2 SAAADI. CDR3 length equals 11 residues. The ends were cut back, 6 bases at V and 6 bases at J, with 8 bases in the middle. The CDR3 DNA sequence: TGCGCCAGCAGGATAGGGGCTGAAGCTTTCTTT. It specifies CASRIGAEAFF.

The chain carries TRBV29-1 and TRBJ2-2, with 9 bases lining up with TRBD2. The CDR3 covers 14 residues. Unmatched junction bases numbered 3, after V lost 3 bases and J lost 4 bases. Germline V gene lookup returns CDR1 SQVTM and CDR2 ANQGSEA. The CDR3 region has the DNA TGCAGCGTTGATGTAGCGGGGGTCACCGGGGAGCTGTTTTTT. Translation gives CSVDVAGVTGELFF.

V usage is TRBV7-9 and J usage is TRBJ2-7; 9 bases are a match to TRBD2. The trim removed 6 bases at V and 6 bases at J, leaving 9 bases unmatched. CDR1 is SEHNR and CDR2 is FQNEAQ in the germline V gene (reference sequence). CDR3 length: 14 amino acids. In nucleotides, the CDR3 is TGTGCCAGCAGGCACGGGACTAGCTCTCTCGAGCAGTACTTC. Residues: CASRHGTSSLEQYF.

V and J are TRBV18 and TRBJ1-5; 8 nucleotides line up with TRBD1. V gave up 3 bases and J gave up 6 bases; unmatched junction bases: 10. CDR1 is KGHSH and CDR2 is LQKENI in the germline V gene. CDR3 length: 16 residues. The CDR3 region has the DNA TGTGCCAGCTCACCTCAGGGGGCGGGGGTCGGTCAGCCCCAGCATTTT. This gives the protein CASSPQGAGVGQPQHF.